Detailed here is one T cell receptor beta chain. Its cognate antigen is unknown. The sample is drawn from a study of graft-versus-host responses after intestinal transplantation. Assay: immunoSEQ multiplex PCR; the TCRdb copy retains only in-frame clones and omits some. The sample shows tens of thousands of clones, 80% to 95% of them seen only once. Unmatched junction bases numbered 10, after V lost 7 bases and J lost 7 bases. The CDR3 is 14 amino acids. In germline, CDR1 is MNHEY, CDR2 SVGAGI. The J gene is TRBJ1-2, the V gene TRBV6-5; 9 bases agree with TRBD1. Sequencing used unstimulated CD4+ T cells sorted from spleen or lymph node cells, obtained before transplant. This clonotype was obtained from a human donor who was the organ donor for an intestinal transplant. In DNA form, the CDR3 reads TGTGCCAGCAATCTGAACCGGGACAGGGCTGGCTACACCTTC. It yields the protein CASNLNRDRAGYTF.